This TCR beta chain emerged from a study of vaccination and CD4 T cells after COVID-19. At the Johns Hopkins FTIC core, DNA taken from cultured CD4+ T cells was sequenced by way of the Oncomine TCR Beta short-read assay. Using its own MiXCR run on the PCR reads, TCRdb lists one record per CDR3 protein. The sample shows around 15,000 distinct CDR3 sequences, approximately 56% of them seen only once. Described time point: late sampling 161 to 241 days after vaccination in a few convalescent patients. Treatment given: roughly 10-day PBMC culture with coronavirus spike peptide pools or control peptides (ViraFEST assay). This clonotype was seen a handful of times. No antigen is known for it. The CDR3 sequence is 16 residues long. The junction had 5 bases not matched to a gene; V was cut back by 1 base and J by 1 base. CDR1 and CDR2 from the germline V gene are SGHTA and FQGNSA.

This chain links TRBV7-2 with TRBJ2-5, with 8 bases matching TRBD2. The sample in question was CD4+ T cells from blood, cultured in vitro, obtained about 7 months after SARS-CoV-2 vaccination. This sequence was found in a human donor who had recovered from COVID-19. The CDR3 region is CASSLGIAGSQETQYF. Here the CDR3 DNA reads TGTGCCAGCAGCTTAGGTATAGCGGGGTCCCAAGAGACCCAGTACTTC.